The 4 T cell receptor beta chains in this list originate from one sample, sequenced in a study of shared clonotypes between healthy human individuals. The data were produced by immunoSEQ multiplex PCR, yet TCRdb's version contains in-frame clones alone and is incomplete. Here the sample spans under 200,000 clones, over 80% being singletons. Sequencing used naive CD4+ T cells sorted from blood. Subset denoted: CD45RA+ positively selected. These receptors were taken from a woman aged 25 to 39 in good health.

V is TRBV27 and J is TRBJ1-1; 10 nucleotides match TRBD1. The CDR3 totals 13 residues. Looked up from germline, CDR1 is MNHEY and CDR2 is SMNVEV (reference sequence). Trimming removed 6 bases from V and 7 bases from J; junction bases left unmatched: 5. CDR3 amino acids: CASRGQGRNEAFF. The DNA for the CDR3 is TGTGCCAGCAGGGGACAGGGGCGGAATGAAGCTTTCTTT.

This chain links TRBV10-3 with TRBJ2-7; D unresolved. Trimming shortened V by 3 bases and J by 0 bases, and 6 bases separated the two germline ends. The CDR3 has 13 residues. Germline V gives CDR1 ENHRY, CDR2 SYGVKD. The CDR3 DNA follows: TGTGCCATCAGTGAAGGGAACTCCTACGAGCAGTACTTC. Amino acid sequence: CAISEGNSYEQYF.

V gene TRBV9 combines with J gene TRBJ2-7, with 9 nucleotides matching TRBD2. The CDR3 loop spans 15 amino acids. J gave up 3 bases and V 0 bases, and 4 bases lay outside the gene matches. The germline V gene encodes CDR1 SGDLS and CDR2 YYNGEE. The CDR3 DNA follows: TGTGCCAGCAGCGTAGGTCGGACTAGCGACTACGAGCAGTACTTC. Translated: CASSVGRTSDYEQYF.

This chain uses TRBV6-5 with TRBJ1-3; 9 bases map to TRBD1. Germline assignment: CDR1 MNHEY and CDR2 SVGAGI. V shed 10 bases, J shed 0 bases, and the junction held 7 bases outside the gene matches. The CDR3 has 15 amino acids. The CDR3 sequence: CATKQGAFSGNTIYF. The DNA for the CDR3 is TGTGCCACCAAACAGGGGGCTTTCTCTGGAAACACCATATATTTT.